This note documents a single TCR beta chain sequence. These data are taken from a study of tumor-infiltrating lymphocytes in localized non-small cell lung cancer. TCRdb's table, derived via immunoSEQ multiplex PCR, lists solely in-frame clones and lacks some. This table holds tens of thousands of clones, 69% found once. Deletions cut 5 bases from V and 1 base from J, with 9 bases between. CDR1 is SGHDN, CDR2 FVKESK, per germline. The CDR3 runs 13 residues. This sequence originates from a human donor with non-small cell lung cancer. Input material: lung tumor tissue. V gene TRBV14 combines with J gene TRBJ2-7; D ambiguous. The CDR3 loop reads CASSEHLSYEQYF. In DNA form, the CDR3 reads TGTGCCAGCAGCGAACATCTTTCCTACGAGCAGTACTTC.